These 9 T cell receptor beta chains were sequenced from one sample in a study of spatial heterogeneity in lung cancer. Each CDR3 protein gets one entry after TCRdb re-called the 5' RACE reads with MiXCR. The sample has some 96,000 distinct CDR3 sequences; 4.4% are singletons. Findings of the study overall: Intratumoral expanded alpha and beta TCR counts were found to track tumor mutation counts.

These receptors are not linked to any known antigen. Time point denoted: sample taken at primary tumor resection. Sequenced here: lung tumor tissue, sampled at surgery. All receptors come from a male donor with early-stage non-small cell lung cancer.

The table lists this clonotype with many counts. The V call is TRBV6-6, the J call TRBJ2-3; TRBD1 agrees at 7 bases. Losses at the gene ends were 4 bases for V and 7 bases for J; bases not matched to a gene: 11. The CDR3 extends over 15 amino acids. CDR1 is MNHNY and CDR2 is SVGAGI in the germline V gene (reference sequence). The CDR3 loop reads CASSFHSGTVYTQYF. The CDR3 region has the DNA TGTGCCAGCAGTTTCCACTCCGGGACAGTGTATACGCAGTATTTT.

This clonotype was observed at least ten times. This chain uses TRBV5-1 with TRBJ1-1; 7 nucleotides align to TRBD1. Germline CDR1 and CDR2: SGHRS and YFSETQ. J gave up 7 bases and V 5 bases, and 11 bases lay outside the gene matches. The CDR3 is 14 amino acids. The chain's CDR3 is CASSSSDGTDEAFF. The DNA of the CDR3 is TGCGCCAGCAGTTCTAGCGACGGGACAGATGAAGCTTTCTTT.

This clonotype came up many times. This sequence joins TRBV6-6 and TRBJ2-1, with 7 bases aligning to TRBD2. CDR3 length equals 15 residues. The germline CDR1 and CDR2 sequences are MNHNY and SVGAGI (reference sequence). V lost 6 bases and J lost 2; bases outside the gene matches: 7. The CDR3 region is CASRVGREAYNEQFF. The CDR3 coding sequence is TGTGCCAGCAGAGTGGGGAGGGAGGCCTACAATGAGCAGTTCTTC.

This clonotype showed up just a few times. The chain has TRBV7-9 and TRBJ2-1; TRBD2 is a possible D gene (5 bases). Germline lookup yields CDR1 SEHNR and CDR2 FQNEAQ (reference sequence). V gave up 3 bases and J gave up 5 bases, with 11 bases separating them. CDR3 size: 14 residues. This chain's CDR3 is CASSFSSLDNEQFF. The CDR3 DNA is TGTGCCAGCAGCTTTTCTAGCTTGGACAATGAGCAGTTCTTC. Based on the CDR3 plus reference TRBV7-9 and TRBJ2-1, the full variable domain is DTGVSQNPRHKITKRGQNVTFRCDPISEHNRLYWYRQTLGQGPEFLTYFQNEAQLEKSRLLSDRFSAERPKGSFSTLEIQRTEQGDSAMYLCASSFSSLDNEQFFGPGTRLTVL.

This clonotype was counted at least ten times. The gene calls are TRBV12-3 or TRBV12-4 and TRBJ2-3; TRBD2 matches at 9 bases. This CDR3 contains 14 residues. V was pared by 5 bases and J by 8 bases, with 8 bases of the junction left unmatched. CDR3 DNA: TGTGCCAGCAGTAGAGAGCGGGGGGCCCGTACGCAGTATTTT. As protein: CASSRERGARTQYF.

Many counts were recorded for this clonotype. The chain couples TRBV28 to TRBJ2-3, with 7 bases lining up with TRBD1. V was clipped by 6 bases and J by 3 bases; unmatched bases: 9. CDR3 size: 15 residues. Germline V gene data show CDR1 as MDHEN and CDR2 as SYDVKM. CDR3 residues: CASSSYRGFTDTQYF. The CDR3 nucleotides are TGTGCCAGCAGCTCCTACAGGGGTTTTACAGATACGCAGTATTTT. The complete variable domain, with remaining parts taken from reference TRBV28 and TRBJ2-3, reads DVKVTQSSRYLVKRTGEKVFLECVQDMDHENMFWYRQDPGLGLRLIYFSYDVKMKEKGDIPEGYSVSREKKERFSLILESASTNQTSMYLCASSSYRGFTDTQYFGPGTRLTVL.

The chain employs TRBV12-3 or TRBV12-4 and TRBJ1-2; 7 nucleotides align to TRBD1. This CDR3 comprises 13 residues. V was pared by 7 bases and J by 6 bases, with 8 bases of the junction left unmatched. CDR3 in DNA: TGTGCCAGCATTTGGTCAGGGGGGAATGGCTACACCTTC. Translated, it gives CASIWSGGNGYTF.

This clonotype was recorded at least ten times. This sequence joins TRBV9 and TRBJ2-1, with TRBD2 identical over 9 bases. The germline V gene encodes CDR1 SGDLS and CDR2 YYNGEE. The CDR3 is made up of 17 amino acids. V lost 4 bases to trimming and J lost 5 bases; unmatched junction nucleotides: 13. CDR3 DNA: TGTGCCAGCAGCTTCCGTCAAGCGGGAGGATTGAACAATGAGCAGTTCTTC. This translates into CASSFRQAGGLNNEQFF.

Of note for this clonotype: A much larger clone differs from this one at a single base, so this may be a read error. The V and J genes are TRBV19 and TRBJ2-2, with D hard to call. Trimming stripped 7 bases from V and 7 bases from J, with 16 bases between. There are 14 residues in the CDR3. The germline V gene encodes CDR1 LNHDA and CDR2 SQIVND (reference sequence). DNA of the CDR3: TGTGCCAGTATGCATGGCAGGCTCATCGGGGAGCTGTTTTTT. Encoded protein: CASMHGRLIGELFF.